Reported below is one TCR beta chain. The clone's antigen remains unknown. Base qualities are not provided; no much larger clone lies one nucleotide away. Participants in the prospective study were enrolled through a virtual design, were aged roughly 18 to 100 years, and lived in approximately 25 United States geographic areas. To assign participants to cohorts, the prospective study relied on clinical history that participants themselves reported in a screening survey and a study questionnaire. Exposed participants had been in contact with someone with a PCR-confirmed or clinician-diagnosed COVID-19 case within 2 weeks of study entry. In the prospective study, whole blood, serum and a nasopharyngeal or oropharyngeal swab were collected from each participant by mobile phlebotomists. Participants in the prospective study had the option to provide additional blood draws and questionnaires over a 2-month period. Prospective study blood samples were shipped either frozen or at room temperature before DNA extraction.

The sample belongs to a study of blood T cell repertoires in COVID-19 (dated by TCRdb to about 2020). About the study as a whole: Samples covering the acute and convalescent phases of COVID-19 were provided by collaborators in the United States, Italy and Spain. The material from the prospective study consisted of cDNA or gDNA derived from T cells, B-cell-depleted T cells, or PBMCs. The dataset comprised deeply sampled blood TCRbeta repertoires from subjects exposed to, actively infected with, or recovered from COVID-19. The repertoires were released in a freely available public database meant as a resource for research on the immune response to SARS-CoV-2. Samples came from the ongoing ImmuneRACE study (first 160 participants) plus 1,254 subjects from 6 global collaborators. The sample metadata nearly always contained a de-identified subject ID, COVID-19 status, age in years and sex. HLA class I and class II types, where available, came from metadata supplied by the sample provider rather than from assay-based typing. Overall study results and their limits: How much clinical and demographic metadata was included differed by source and by participant, and the metadata was provided uncurated.

Trimming takes 4 bases from V and 5 bases from J, and the germline ends sit 12 bases apart. Sequences SNHLY (CDR1) and FYNNEI (CDR2) are obtained from the germline V gene. From cysteine to phenylalanine, the CDR3 is 14 amino acids long. Only CDR3 DNA remains: 42 bases, in frame from the first base. TCRbeta CDR3 regions were amplified from genomic DNA using the immunoSEQ Assay, a bias-controlled multiplex PCR. In the source study's methods: Nucleated cell counts per sample were estimated from amplification of reference gene primers within the assay. To quantify the absolute abundance of each unique TCRbeta CDR3 rearrangement, sequence reads were collapsed and filtered. Productive Simpson clonality was computed per sample as the square root of Simpson's diversity index over productive rearrangements. TCRdb re-hosts the immuneACCESS table, in-frame sequences only. Its copies lack some clones; in the studies checked, an unresolved V gene accounts for under half of them, and the cause for the rest is not known. V, J and clone size were drawn from that table, and D and trimming were deduced from the DNA. The table for this sample lists 400,000 to 500,000 clones; around nine tenths of them were counted only once. The top ten hold approximately 1.5% of the sample.

Sequencing input: PBMCs or T cells enriched from blood (not recorded which). This TCR was recovered from a woman aged 18-29 years who had been exposed to COVID-19. In this chain, TRBV2 is recombined with TRBJ2-1; there is no confident call for the D gene. The nucleotide sequence reads TGTGCCAGCAGTGGCGGCGTCGAAGACAATGAGCAGTTCTTC. This yields the protein CASSGGVEDNEQFF.